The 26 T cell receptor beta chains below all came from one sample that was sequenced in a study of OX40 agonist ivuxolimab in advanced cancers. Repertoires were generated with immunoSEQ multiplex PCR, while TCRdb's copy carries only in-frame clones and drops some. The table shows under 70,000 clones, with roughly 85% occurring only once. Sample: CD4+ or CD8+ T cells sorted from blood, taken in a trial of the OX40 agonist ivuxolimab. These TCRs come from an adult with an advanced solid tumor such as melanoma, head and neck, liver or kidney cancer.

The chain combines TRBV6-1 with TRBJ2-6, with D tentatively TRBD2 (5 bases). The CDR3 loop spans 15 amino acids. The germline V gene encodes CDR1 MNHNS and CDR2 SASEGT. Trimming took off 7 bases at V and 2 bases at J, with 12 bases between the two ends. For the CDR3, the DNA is TGTGCCAGCACCCGAGAGGGTGCTGGGGCCAACGTCCTGACTTTC. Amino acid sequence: CASTREGAGANVLTF.

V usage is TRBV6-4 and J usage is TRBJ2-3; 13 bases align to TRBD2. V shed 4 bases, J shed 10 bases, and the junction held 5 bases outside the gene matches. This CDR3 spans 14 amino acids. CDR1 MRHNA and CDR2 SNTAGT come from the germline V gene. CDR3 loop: CASSGTSGRGSQYF. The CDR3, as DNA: TGTGCCAGCAGTGGGACTAGCGGGAGAGGGTCGCAGTATTTT.

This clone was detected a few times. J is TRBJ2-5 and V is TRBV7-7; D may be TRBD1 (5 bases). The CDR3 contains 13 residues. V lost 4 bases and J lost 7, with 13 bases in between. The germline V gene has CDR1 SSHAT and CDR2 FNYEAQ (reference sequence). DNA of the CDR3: TGTGCCAGCAGCTGGACAAGGGCTTCGACCCAGTACTTC. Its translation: CASSWTRASTQYF.

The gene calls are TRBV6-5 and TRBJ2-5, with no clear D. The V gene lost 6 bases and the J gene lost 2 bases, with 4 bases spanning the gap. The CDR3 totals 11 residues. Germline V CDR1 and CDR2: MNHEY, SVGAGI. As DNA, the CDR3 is TGTGCCAGCAGACGGCAAGAGACCCAGTACTTC. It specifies CASRRQETQYF.

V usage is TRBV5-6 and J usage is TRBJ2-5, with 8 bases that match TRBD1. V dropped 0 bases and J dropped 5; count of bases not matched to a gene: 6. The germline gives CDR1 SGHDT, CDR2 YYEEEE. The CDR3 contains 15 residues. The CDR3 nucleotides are TGTGCCAGCAGCTTGGTGCAGGGGGCTAGGGAGACCCAGTACTTC. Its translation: CASSLVQGARETQYF. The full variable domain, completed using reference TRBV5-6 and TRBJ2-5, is DAGVTQSPTHLIKTRGQQVTLRCSPKSGHDTVSWYQQALGQGPQFIFQYYEEEERQRGNFPDRFSGHQFPNYSSELNVNALLLGDSALYLCASSLVQGARETQYFGPGTRLLVL.

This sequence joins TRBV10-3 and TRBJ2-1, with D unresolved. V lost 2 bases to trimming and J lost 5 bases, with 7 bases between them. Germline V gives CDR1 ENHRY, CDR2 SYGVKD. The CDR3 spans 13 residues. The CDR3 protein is CAISESINNEQFF. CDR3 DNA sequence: TGTGCCATCAGTGAGAGCATTAACAATGAGCAGTTCTTC.

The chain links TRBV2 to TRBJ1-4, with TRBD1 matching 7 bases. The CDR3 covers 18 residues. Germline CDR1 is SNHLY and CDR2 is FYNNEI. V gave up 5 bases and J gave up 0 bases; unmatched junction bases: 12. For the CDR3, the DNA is TGTGCCAGCAGTATAGGGACAGTGGCAACCGCAACTAATGAAAAACTGTTTTTT. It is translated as CASSIGTVATATNEKLFF.

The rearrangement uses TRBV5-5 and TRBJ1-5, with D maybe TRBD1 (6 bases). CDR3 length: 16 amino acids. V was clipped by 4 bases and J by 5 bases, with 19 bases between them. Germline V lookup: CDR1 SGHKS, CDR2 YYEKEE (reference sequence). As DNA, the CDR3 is TGTGCCAGCAGCGTCGGGTGGACAGTGGGCGATCAGCCCCAGCATTTT. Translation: CASSVGWTVGDQPQHF.

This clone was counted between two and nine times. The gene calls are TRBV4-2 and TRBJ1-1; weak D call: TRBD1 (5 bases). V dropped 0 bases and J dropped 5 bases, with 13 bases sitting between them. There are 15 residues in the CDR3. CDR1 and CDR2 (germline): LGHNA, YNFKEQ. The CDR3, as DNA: TGTGCCAGCAGCCAAGATCAGGTGGGGGAGACTGAAGCTTTCTTT. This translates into CASSQDQVGETEAFF.

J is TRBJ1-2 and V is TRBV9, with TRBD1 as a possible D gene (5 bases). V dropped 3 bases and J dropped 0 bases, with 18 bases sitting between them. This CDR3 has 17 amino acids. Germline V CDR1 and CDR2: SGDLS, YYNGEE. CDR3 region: CASSALLGPGANYGYTF. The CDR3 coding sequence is TGTGCCAGCAGCGCCCTTCTGGGCCCGGGGGCTAACTATGGCTACACCTTC.

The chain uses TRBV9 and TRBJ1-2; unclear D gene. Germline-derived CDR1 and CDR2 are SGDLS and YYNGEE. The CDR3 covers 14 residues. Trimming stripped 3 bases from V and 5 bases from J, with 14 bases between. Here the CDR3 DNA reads TGTGCCAGCAGCGAGACCTCTTTAGGGTATGGCTACACCTTC. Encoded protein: CASSETSLGYGYTF.

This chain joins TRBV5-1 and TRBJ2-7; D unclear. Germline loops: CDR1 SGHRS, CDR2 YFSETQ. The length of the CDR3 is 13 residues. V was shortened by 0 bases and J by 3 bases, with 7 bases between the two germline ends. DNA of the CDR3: TGCGCCAGCAGCTTGGATGGGCTCTACGAGCAGTACTTC. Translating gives CASSLDGLYEQYF.

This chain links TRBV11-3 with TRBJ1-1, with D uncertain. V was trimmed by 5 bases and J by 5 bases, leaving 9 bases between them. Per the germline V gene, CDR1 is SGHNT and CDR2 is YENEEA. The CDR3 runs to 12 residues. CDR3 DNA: TGTGCCAGCAGCAAAAAGGGAACTGAAGCTTTCTTT. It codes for CASSKKGTEAFF.

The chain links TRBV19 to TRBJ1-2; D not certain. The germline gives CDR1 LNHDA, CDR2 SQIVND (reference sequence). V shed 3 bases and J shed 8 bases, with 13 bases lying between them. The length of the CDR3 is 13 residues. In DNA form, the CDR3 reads TGTGCCAGTAGTATCGGCGGTCCCTCGGGCTACACCTTC. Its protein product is CASSIGGPSGYTF. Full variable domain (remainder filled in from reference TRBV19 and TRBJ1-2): DGGITQSPKYLFRKEGQNVTLSCEQNLNHDAMYWYRQDPGQGLRLIYYSQIVNDFQKGDIAEGYSVSREKKESFPLTVTSAQKNPTAFYLCASSIGGPSGYTFGSGTRLTVV.

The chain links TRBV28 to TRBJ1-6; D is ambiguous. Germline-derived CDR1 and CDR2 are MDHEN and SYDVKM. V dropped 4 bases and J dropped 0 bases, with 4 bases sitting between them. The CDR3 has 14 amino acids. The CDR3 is CASSYSSYNSPLHF. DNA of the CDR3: TGTGCCAGCAGTTACAGCTCCTATAATTCACCCCTCCACTTT.

CDR3 residues: CASSRRQGSFGANVLTF. The CDR3 DNA reads as TGTGCCAGTAGTAGACGACAGGGAAGCTTTGGGGCCAACGTCCTGACTTTC. The V gene is TRBV19, the J gene TRBJ2-6; 7 positions match TRBD1. The junction had 9 bases not matched to a gene; V was cut back by 4 bases and J by 3 bases. The CDR3 covers 17 residues. Germline V lookup: CDR1 LNHDA, CDR2 SQIVND (reference sequence). Full variable domain (missing parts from reference TRBV19 and TRBJ2-6): DGGITQSPKYLFRKEGQNVTLSCEQNLNHDAMYWYRQDPGQGLRLIYYSQIVNDFQKGDIAEGYSVSREKKESFPLTVTSAQKNPTAFYLCASSRRQGSFGANVLTFGAGSRLTVL.

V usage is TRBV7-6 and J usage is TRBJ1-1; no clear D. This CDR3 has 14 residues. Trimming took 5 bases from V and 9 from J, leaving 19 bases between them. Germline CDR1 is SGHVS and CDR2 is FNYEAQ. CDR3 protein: CASSQPGPGLKAFF. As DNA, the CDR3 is TGTGCCAGCAGCCAACCTGGGCCCGGCCTGAAAGCTTTCTTT.

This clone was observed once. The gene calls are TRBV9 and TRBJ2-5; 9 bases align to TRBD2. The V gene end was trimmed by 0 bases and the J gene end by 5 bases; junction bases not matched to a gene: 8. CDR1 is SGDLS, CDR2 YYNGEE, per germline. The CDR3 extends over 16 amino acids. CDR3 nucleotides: TGTGCCAGCAGCGTAGAACTAGCGGGCGAGGGGGAGACCCAGTACTTC. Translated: CASSVELAGEGETQYF. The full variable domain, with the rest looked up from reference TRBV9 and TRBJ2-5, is DSGVTQTPKHLITATGQRVTLRCSPRSGDLSVYWYQQSLDQGLQFLIQYYNGEERAKGNILERFSAQQFPDLHSELNLSSLELGDSALYFCASSVELAGEGETQYFGPGTRLLVL.

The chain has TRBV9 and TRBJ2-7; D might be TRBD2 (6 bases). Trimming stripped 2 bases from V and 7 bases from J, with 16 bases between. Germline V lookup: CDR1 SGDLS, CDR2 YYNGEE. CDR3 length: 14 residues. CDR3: CASSVDTAGWEQYF. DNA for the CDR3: TGTGCCAGCAGCGTGGACACGGCGGGGTGGGAGCAGTACTTC.

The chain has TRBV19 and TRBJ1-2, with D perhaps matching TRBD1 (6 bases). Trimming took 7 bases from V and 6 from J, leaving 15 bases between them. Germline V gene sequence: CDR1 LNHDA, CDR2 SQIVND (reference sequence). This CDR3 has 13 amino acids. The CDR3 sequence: CASTIRGRNGYTF. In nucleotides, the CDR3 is TGTGCCAGTACTATTAGGGGGAGGAATGGCTACACCTTC.

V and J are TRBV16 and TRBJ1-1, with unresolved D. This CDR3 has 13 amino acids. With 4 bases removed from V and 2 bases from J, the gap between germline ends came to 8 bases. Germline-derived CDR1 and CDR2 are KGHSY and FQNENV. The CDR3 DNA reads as TGTGCCAGCAGCCCTGGAACTAACACTGAAGCTTTCTTT. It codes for CASSPGTNTEAFF. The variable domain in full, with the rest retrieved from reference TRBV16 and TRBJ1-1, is GEEVAQTPKHLVRGEGQKAKLYCAPIKGHSYVFWYQQVLKNEFKFLISFQNENVFDETGMPKERFSAKCLPNSPCSLEIQATKLEDSAVYFCASSPGTNTEAFFGQGTRLTVV.

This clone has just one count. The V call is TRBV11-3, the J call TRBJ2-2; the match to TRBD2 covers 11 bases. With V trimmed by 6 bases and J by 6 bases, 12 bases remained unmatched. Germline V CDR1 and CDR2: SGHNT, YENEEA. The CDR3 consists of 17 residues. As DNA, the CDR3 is TGTGCCAGCAGGTCGTCCCCTTTAGCGGGGGGGCCCGGGGAGCTGTTTTTT. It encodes CASRSSPLAGGPGELFF.

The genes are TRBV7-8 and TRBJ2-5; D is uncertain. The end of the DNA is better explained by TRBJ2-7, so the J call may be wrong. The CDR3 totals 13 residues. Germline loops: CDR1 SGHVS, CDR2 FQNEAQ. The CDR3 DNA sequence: TGTGCCAGCAGCTTAGCTACTTCCTACGAGCAGTACTTC. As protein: CASSLATSYEQYF.

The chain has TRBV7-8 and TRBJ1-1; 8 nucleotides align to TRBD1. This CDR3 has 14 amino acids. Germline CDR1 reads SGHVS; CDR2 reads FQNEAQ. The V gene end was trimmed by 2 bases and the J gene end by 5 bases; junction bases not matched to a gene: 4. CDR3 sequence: CASSLTGGRTEAFF. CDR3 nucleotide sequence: TGTGCCAGCAGCTTAACAGGGGGTAGAACTGAAGCTTTCTTT. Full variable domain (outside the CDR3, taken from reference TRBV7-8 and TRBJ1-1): GAGVSQSPRYKVAKRGQDVALRCDPISGHVSLFWYQQALGQGPEFLTYFQNEAQLDKSGLPSDRFFAERPEGSVSTLKIQRTQQEDSAVYLCASSLTGGRTEAFFGQGTRLTVV.

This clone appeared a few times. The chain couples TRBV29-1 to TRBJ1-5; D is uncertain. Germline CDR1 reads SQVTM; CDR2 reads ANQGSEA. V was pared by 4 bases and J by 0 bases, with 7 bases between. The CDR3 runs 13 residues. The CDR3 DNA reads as TGCAGCGTTGCCTGGGATAGCAATCAGCCCCAGCATTTT. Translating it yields CSVAWDSNQPQHF.

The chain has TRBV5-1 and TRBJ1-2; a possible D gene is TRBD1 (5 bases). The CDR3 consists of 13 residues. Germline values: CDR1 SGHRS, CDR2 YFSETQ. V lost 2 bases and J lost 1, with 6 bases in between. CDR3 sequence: CASSFDSNYGYTF. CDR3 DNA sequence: TGCGCCAGCAGCTTTGACAGTAACTATGGCTACACCTTC.